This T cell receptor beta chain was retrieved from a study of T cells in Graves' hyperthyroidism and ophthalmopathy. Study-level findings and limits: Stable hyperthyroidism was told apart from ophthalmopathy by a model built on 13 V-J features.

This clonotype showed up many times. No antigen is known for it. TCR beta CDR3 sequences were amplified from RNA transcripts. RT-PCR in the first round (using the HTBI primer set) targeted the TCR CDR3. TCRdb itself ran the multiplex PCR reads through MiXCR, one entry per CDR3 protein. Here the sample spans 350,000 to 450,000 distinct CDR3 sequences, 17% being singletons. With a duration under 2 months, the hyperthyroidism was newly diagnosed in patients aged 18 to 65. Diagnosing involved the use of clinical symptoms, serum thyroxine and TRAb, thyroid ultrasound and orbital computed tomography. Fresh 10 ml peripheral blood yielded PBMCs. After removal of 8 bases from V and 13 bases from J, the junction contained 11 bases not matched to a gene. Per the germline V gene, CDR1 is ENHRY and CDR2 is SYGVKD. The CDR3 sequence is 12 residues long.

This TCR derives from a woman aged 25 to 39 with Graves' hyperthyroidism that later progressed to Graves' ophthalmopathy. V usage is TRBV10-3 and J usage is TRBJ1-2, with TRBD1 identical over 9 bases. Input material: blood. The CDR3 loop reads CAISRDRATGTF. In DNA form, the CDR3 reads TGTGCCATCTCCAGGGACAGGGCTACCGGCACCTTC.